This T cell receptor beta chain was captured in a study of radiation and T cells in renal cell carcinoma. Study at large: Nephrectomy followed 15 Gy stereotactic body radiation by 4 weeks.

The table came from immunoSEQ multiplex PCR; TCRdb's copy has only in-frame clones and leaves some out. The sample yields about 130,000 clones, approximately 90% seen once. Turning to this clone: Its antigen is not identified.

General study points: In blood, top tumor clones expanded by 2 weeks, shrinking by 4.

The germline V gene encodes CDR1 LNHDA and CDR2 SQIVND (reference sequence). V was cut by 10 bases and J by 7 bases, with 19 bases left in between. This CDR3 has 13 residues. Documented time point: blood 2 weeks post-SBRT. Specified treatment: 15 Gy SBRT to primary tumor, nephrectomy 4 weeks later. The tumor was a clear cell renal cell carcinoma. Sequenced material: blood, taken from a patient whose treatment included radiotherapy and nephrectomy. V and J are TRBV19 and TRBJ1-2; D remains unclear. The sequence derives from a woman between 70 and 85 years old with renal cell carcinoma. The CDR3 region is CATKTALKGGYTF. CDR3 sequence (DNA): TGTGCCACCAAGACGGCTCTTAAAGGTGGCTACACCTTC.